In this sample, the clone carrying this TCR beta chain turned up once. The sample belongs to a study of blood T cell repertoires in COVID-19. Clones were sequenced by immunoSEQ multiplex PCR, and TCRdb holds only the in-frame ones, with some missing. The sample carries 250,000 to 350,000 clones, 84% recorded once. Trimming cost V 5 bases and J 6 bases; bases outside gene matches: 1. The CDR3 runs to 12 residues. Germline-derived CDR1 and CDR2 are LNHDA and SQIVND (reference sequence). This chain links TRBV19 with TRBJ1-5; 7 nucleotides agree with TRBD1. Sequencing used peripheral blood. The TCR originated in a person aged 65 to 79 with COVID-19, enrolled during active disease. This chain's CDR3 is CASSPGGQPQHF. CDR3 bases: TGTGCCAGTAGTCCAGGGGGTCAGCCCCAGCATTTT.